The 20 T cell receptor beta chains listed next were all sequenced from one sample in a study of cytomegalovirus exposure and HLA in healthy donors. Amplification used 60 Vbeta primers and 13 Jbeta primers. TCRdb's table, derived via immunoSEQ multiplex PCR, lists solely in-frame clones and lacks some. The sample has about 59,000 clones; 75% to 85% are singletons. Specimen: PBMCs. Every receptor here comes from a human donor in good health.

Written as DNA, the CDR3 is TGTGCCAGCAGCTCCCCCTTGGACACAATATCCTACGAGCAGTACTTC. It encodes CASSSPLDTISYEQYF. The chain combines TRBV7-9 with TRBJ2-7; tentatively, D is TRBD1 (5 bases). In germline, CDR1 is SEHNR, CDR2 FQNEAQ (reference sequence). CDR3 length equals 16 residues. V lost 4 bases, J lost 1 base, and 17 bases lay in between.

The CDR3 reads CASSHRNGENTDTQYF. DNA of the CDR3: TGTGCCAGCTCCCACCGGAATGGGGAGAACACAGATACGCAGTATTTT. The gene calls are TRBV18 and TRBJ2-3; D possibly corresponds to TRBD2 (5 bases). Germline CDR1 is KGHSH and CDR2 is LQKENI. Trimming cost V 6 bases and J 2 bases, with 18 bases left between them. CDR3 size: 16 residues.

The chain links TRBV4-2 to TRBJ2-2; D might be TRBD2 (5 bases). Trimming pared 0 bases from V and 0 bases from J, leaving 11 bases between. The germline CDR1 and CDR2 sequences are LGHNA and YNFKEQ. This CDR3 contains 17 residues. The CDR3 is CASSQDRGDSNTGELFF. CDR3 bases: TGTGCCAGCAGCCAAGACCGGGGAGATTCGAACACCGGGGAGCTGTTTTTT.

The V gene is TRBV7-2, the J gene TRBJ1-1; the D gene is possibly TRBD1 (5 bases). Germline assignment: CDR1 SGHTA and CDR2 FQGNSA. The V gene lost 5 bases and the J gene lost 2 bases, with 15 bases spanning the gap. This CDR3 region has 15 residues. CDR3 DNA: TGTGCCAGCAGCCTGGCGGGGGGAGGAAACACTGAAGCTTTCTTT. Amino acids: CASSLAGGGNTEAFF.

The DNA of the CDR3 is TGCGCCAGCCGTAGGGGGATGAACACTGAAGCTTTCTTT. Protein product: CASRRGMNTEAFF. The rearrangement joins TRBV10-1 to TRBJ1-1, with a tentative D call TRBD1 (6 bases). The CDR3 length is 13 residues. Trimming removed 8 bases at V and 0 bases at J, with 10 bases between. Germline CDR1 reads WNHNN; CDR2 reads SYGVQD (reference sequence).

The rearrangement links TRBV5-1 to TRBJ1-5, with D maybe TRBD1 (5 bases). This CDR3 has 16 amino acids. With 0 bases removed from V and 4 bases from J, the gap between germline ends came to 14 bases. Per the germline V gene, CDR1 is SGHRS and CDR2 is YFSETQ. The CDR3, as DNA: TGCGCCAGCAGCTTGGATGGCTTGGGGGGAAATCAGCCCCAGCATTTT. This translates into CASSLDGLGGNQPQHF.

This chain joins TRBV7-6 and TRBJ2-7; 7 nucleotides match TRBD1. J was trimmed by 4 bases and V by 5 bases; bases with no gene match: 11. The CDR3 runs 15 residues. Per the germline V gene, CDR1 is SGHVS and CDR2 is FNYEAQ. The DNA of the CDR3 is TGTGCCAGCAGCCCCTTCGGGACAGACAATTACGAGCAGTACTTC. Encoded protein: CASSPFGTDNYEQYF.

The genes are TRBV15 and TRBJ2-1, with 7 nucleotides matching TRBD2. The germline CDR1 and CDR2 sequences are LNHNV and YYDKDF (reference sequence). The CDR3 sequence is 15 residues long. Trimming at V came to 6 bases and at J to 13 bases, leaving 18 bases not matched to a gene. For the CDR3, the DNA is TGTGCCACCAGAGTTGCCGGGGGGACCTCAGTCCCCCAGTTCTTC. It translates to CATRVAGGTSVPQFF.

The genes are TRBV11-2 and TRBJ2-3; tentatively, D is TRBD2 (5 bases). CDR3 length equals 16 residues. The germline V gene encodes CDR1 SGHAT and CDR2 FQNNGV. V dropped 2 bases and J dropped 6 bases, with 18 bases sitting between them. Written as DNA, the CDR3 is TGTGCCAGCAGCTTAACTCTAGGAGGTTTTGAGGATACGCAGTATTTT. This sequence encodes CASSLTLGGFEDTQYF.

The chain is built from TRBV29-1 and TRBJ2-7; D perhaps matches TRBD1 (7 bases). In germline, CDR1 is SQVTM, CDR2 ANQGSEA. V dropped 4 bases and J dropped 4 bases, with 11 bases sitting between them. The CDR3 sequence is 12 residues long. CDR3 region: CSVGAGGYEQYF. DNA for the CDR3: TGCAGCGTTGGGGCAGGGGGGTACGAGCAGTACTTC.

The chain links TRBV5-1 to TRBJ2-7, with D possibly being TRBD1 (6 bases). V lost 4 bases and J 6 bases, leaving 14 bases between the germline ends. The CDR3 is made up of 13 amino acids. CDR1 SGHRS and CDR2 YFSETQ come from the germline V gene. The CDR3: CASSHTGLVEQYF. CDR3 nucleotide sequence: TGCGCCAGCAGCCACACAGGGCTAGTCGAGCAGTACTTC.

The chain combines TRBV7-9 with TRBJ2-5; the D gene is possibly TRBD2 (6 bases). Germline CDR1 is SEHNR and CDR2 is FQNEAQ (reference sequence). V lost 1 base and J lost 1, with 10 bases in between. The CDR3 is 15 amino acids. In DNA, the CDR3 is TGTGCCAGCAGCTTAGACAGGACTACCCAAGAGACCCAGTACTTC. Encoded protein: CASSLDRTTQETQYF.

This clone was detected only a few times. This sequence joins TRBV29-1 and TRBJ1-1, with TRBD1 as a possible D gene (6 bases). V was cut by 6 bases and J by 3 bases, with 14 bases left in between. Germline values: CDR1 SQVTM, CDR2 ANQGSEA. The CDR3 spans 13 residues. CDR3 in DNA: TGCAGCGTCCGGACAGTCTCCCACACTGAAGCTTTCTTT. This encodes CSVRTVSHTEAFF. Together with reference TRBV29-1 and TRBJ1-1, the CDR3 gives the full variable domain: SAVISQKPSRDICQRGTSLTIQCQVDSQVTMMFWYRQQPGQSLTLIATANQGSEATYESGFVIDKFPISRPNLTFSTLTVSNMSPEDSSIYLCSVRTVSHTEAFFGQGTRLTVV.

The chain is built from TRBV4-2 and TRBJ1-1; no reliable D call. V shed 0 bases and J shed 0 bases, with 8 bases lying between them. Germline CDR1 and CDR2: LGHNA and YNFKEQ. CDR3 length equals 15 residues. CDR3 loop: CASSQELTMNTEAFF. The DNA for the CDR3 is TGTGCCAGCAGCCAAGAACTTACGATGAACACTGAAGCTTTCTTT.

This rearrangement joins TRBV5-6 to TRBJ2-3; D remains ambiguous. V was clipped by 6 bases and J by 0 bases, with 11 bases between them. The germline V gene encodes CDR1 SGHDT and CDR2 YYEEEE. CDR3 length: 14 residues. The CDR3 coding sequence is TGTGCCAGCATTAAAGTCGGTAGCACAGATACGCAGTATTTT. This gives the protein CASIKVGSTDTQYF.

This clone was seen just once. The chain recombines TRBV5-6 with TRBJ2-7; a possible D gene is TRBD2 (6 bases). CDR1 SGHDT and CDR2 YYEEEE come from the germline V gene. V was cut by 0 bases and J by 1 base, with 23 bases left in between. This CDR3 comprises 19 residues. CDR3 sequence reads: CASSLGRLSSLGRSYEQYF. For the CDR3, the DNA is TGTGCCAGCAGCTTGGGTCGTCTCAGCTCGCTTGGGAGGTCCTACGAGCAGTACTTC.

As DNA, the CDR3 is TGCAGCGTTGAAGGGCAGGGGAGATACGAGCAGTACTTC. Protein: CSVEGQGRYEQYF. The rearrangement links TRBV29-1 to TRBJ2-7; tentatively, D is TRBD1 (6 bases). Trimming shortened V by 1 base and J by 4 bases, and 11 bases separated the two germline ends. Germline V gene lookup returns CDR1 SQVTM and CDR2 ANQGSEA. The CDR3 runs to 13 residues.

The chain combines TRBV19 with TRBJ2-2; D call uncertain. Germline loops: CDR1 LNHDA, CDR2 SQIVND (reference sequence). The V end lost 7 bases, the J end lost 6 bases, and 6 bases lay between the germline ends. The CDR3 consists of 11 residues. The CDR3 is CASKQAGELFF. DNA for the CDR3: TGTGCCAGTAAGCAGGCCGGGGAGCTGTTTTTT.

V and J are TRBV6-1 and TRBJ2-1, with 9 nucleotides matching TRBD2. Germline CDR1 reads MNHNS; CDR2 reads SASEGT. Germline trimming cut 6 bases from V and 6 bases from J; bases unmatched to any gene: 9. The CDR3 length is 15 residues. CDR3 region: CASSTGTSYPNEQFF. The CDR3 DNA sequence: TGTGCCAGCAGCACCGGGACTAGCTACCCCAATGAGCAGTTCTTC.

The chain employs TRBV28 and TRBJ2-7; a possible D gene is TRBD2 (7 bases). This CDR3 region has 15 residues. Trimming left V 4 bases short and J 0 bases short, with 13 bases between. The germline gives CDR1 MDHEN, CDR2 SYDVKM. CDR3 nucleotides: TGTGCCAGCAGTTGGGGGGGCAGGGGCTCCTACGAGCAGTACTTC. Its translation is CASSWGGRGSYEQYF.